The 20 T cell receptor beta chains below all came from one sample that was sequenced in a study of shared clonotypes between healthy human individuals. Naive-designated CD8 cells lacked CD45RO, were positively enriched for CCR7, and omitted terminally differentiated effector memory CD45RA+ cells. Here immunoSEQ multiplex PCR was the method, and the copy in TCRdb shows in-frame clones only, minus some. The sample lists 650,000 to 800,000 clones, approximately 90% occurring once. Sequencing was carried out using naive CD8+ T cells sorted from blood. All receptors come from a man aged 30 to 39 in good health.

The CDR3: CASSPPGQETGELFF. The CDR3 nucleotides read TGTGCCAGCAGCCCGCCGGGACAGGAAACCGGGGAGCTGTTTTTT. V is TRBV28 and J is TRBJ2-2; 8 bases align to TRBD1. The CDR3 extends over 15 amino acids. J gave up 5 bases and V 6 bases, and 8 bases lay outside the gene matches. The germline CDR1 and CDR2 sequences are MDHEN and SYDVKM.

The chain has TRBV7-6 and TRBJ1-1, with TRBD1 matching over 8 bases. CDR3 length equals 14 residues. Germline V lookup: CDR1 SGHVS, CDR2 FNYEAQ. The ends lost 4 bases at V and 2 bases at J; junction bases unmatched: 3. CDR3 in amino acids: CASSSTGANTEAFF. The CDR3 DNA reads as TGTGCCAGCAGCTCGACAGGGGCAAACACTGAAGCTTTCTTT.

The J gene is TRBJ2-7, the V gene TRBV7-8, with TRBD2 matching 8 bases. Germline V CDR1 and CDR2: SGHVS, FQNEAQ. J lost 3 bases, V lost 1 base, and 8 bases had no gene match. The CDR3 spans 16 residues. The CDR3 spells CASSLELAGGLYEQYF. In DNA form, the CDR3 reads TGTGCCAGCAGCTTAGAGTTGGCGGGAGGCCTCTACGAGCAGTACTTC.

The V call is TRBV27, the J call TRBJ2-1; D is unresolved. Germline lookup yields CDR1 MNHEY and CDR2 SMNVEV (reference sequence). Deletions cut 5 bases from V and 5 bases from J, with 7 bases between. The CDR3 has 12 residues. The CDR3 region has the DNA TGTGCCAGCAGTACAGTAGACAATGAGCAGTTCTTC. The encoded protein is CASSTVDNEQFF.

The V and J genes are TRBV7-9 and TRBJ1-2; 8 bases are shared with TRBD1. J lost 6 bases, V lost 4 bases, and 16 bases had no gene match. The CDR3 sequence is 17 residues long. Germline CDR1 SEHNR, CDR2 FQNEAQ (reference sequence). For the CDR3, the DNA is TGTGCCAGCAGCTCCACAGGGGGGAAGGTCTTTTCGCATGGCTACACCTTC. This gives the protein CASSSTGGKVFSHGYTF.

In this sample, this clone turned up once. The chain employs TRBV5-6 and TRBJ2-5; 7 bases line up with TRBD1. The CDR3 is 15 residues long. V gave up 0 bases and J gave up 2 bases; unmatched junction bases: 4. The germline gives CDR1 SGHDT, CDR2 YYEEEE. The CDR3 nucleotides are TGTGCCAGCAGCTTGGAAGGGGGCGGTCAAGAGACCCAGTACTTC. Translating it yields CASSLEGGGQETQYF.

The chain has TRBV6-7 and TRBJ2-1, with 12 bases that match TRBD2. TRBV6-7 is known as an ORF, though its function is uncertain. J was trimmed by 8 bases and V by 0 bases; bases with no gene match: 8. The CDR3 length is 17 residues. DNA for the CDR3: TGTGCCAGCAGTTACTCGACTAGCGGGAGATCATGTCATGAGCAGTTCTTC. Protein sequence: CASSYSTSGRSCHEQFF.

V gene TRBV27 combines with J gene TRBJ2-1, with TRBD1 matching 11 bases. CDR3 length equals 17 residues. V lost 2 bases to trimming and J lost 7 bases; unmatched junction nucleotides: 10. Germline V gene lookup returns CDR1 MNHEY and CDR2 SMNVEV (reference sequence). The CDR3 spells CASSLLAGQGAGNEQFF. The CDR3 DNA is TGTGCCAGCAGTTTACTAGCAGGACAGGGGGCCGGAAATGAGCAGTTCTTC.

This chain links TRBV19 with TRBJ1-5; D not resolved. Germline V gene data show CDR1 as LNHDA and CDR2 as SQIVND (reference sequence). V was trimmed by 3 bases and J by 5 bases, leaving 8 bases between them. This CDR3 comprises 13 residues. This CDR3 is CASSIRADQPQHF. The CDR3 DNA sequence: TGTGCCAGTAGTATCCGGGCAGATCAGCCCCAGCATTTT.

This clone was detected a few times. This CDR3 is also generated by other DNA sequences in the sample. The chain uses TRBV7-9 and TRBJ1-5; D not certain. The CDR3 sequence is 12 residues long. The V end lost 3 bases, the J end lost 1 base, and 1 base lay between the germline ends. Germline CDR1 is SEHNR and CDR2 is FQNEAQ (reference sequence). The CDR3 DNA follows: TGTGCCAGCAGCTTGAGCAATCAGCCCCAGCATTTT. Residues: CASSLSNQPQHF. The full variable domain, with the rest looked up from reference TRBV7-9 and TRBJ1-5, is DTGVSQNPRHKITKRGQNVTFRCDPISEHNRLYWYRQTLGQGPEFLTYFQNEAQLEKSRLLSDRFSAERPKGSFSTLEIQRTEQGDSAMYLCASSLSNQPQHFGDGTRLSIL.

CDR3 sequence reads: CASSSSLALDTQYF. CDR3 in DNA: TGTGCCAGCAGCTCGTCACTAGCGTTAGATACGCAGTATTTT. The V call is TRBV11-2, the J call TRBJ2-3, with 7 bases fitting TRBD2. In germline, CDR1 is SGHAT, CDR2 FQNNGV. The J segment lost 5 bases and the V segment lost 4 bases, leaving 6 bases of the junction unmatched. The CDR3 runs 14 residues.

This chain links TRBV28 with TRBJ2-3; a possible D gene is TRBD2 (6 bases). V lost 3 bases and J lost 3, with 13 bases in between. Germline lookup yields CDR1 MDHEN and CDR2 SYDVKM. The CDR3 is made up of 15 amino acids. For the CDR3, the DNA is TGTGCCAGCAGTTTCCCAAGACTAGAAACAGATACGCAGTATTTT. It codes for CASSFPRLETDTQYF. Based on the CDR3 plus reference TRBV28 and TRBJ2-3, the full variable domain is DVKVTQSSRYLVKRTGEKVFLECVQDMDHENMFWYRQDPGLGLRLIYFSYDVKMKEKGDIPEGYSVSREKKERFSLILESASTNQTSMYLCASSFPRLETDTQYFGPGTRLTVL.

The chain recombines TRBV28 with TRBJ2-2, with TRBD2 matching 8 bases. CDR3 size: 13 residues. CDR1 and CDR2 from the germline V gene are MDHEN and SYDVKM. The V and J ends lost 8 bases and 5 bases, in that order; junction bases with no gene match: 4. Written as DNA, the CDR3 is TGTGCCAGCGAGCGGGAGCAAACCGGGGAGCTGTTTTTT. Translated, it gives CASEREQTGELFF. Filled out from reference TRBV28 and TRBJ2-2, the complete variable domain reads DVKVTQSSRYLVKRTGEKVFLECVQDMDHENMFWYRQDPGLGLRLIYFSYDVKMKEKGDIPEGYSVSREKKERFSLILESASTNQTSMYLCASEREQTGELFFGEGSRLTVL.

This clone occurred once. This chain links TRBV11-1 with TRBJ2-4; D gene ambiguous. V shed 0 bases and J shed 1 base, with 4 bases lying between them. This CDR3 is built from 14 residues. Germline-derived CDR1 and CDR2 are SGHAT and FQDESV (reference sequence). The CDR3 loop reads CASSLAGAKNIQYF. The CDR3 DNA follows: TGTGCCAGCAGCTTAGCAGGCGCCAAAAACATTCAGTACTTC.

The chain couples TRBV27 to TRBJ2-7; the match to TRBD1 covers 8 bases. J was trimmed by 4 bases and V by 4 bases; bases with no gene match: 9. CDR1 is MNHEY, CDR2 SMNVEV, per germline (reference sequence). The CDR3 extends over 15 amino acids. Here the CDR3 reads CASSYWAGGRYEQYF. The DNA for the CDR3 is TGTGCCAGCAGTTATTGGGCAGGGGGCAGGTACGAGCAGTACTTC.

The chain combines TRBV5-5 with TRBJ2-7; D is ambiguous. CDR1 SGHKS and CDR2 YYEKEE come from the germline V gene (reference sequence). The V end lost 2 bases, the J end lost 6 bases, and 9 bases lay between the germline ends. This CDR3 spans 12 amino acids. CDR3 nucleotide sequence: TGTGCCAGCAGCTTTGGAAGTTCCGAGCAGTACTTC. Protein sequence: CASSFGSSEQYF.

The V gene is TRBV2, the J gene TRBJ1-5; D ambiguous. Germline V gives CDR1 SNHLY, CDR2 FYNNEI. The ends were cut back, 3 bases at V and 4 bases at J, with 7 bases in the middle. This CDR3 contains 13 residues. This chain's CDR3 is CASSETRNQPQHF. In nucleotides, the CDR3 is TGTGCCAGCAGTGAGACGAGGAATCAGCCCCAGCATTTT.

This clone was seen once. The chain employs TRBV25-1 and TRBJ2-7; D ambiguous. Germline CDR1 and CDR2: MGHDK and SYGVNS. V lost 3 bases to trimming and J lost 3 bases, with 6 bases between them. The length of the CDR3 is 12 residues. DNA for the CDR3: TGTGCCAGCAGTGATTTAGGCTACGAGCAGTACTTC. Protein product: CASSDLGYEQYF.

The chain links TRBV7-9 to TRBJ1-2, with D possibly matching TRBD1 (5 bases). Trimming stripped 5 bases from V and 4 bases from J, with 14 bases between. CDR1 is SEHNR, CDR2 FQNEAQ, per germline (reference sequence). CDR3 length equals 14 residues. CDR3 in amino acids: CASSPADRRYGYTF. The DNA for the CDR3 is TGTGCCAGCAGCCCTGCCGACAGACGCTATGGCTACACCTTC.

The chain uses TRBV27 and TRBJ1-2; no firm D call. Germline V CDR1 and CDR2: MNHEY, SMNVEV (reference sequence). V lost 0 bases to trimming and J lost 0 bases, with 8 bases between them. There are 15 residues in the CDR3. The CDR3 DNA is TGTGCCAGCAGTTTATCCCAACAGCCTAACTATGGCTACACCTTC. It yields the protein CASSLSQQPNYGYTF.